This T cell receptor beta chain came from a study of regulatory T cells in long-lasting Graves disease. Library construction for TCR beta used iRepertoire HTBI primers and Arm-PCR of CDR3 regions. In TCRdb, the multiplex PCR reads were re-called with MiXCR into one record per CDR3 protein. The sample records hundreds of thousands of distinct CDR3 sequences, 15% being singletons. Time point given: newly diagnosed GD, antithyroid drugs for less than 3 months. From PBMCs, RNA was extracted and then used to make the TCR library. The germline V and J ends were trimmed by 2 bases and 5 bases, with 15 bases remaining between them. Germline-derived CDR1 and CDR2 are SNHLY and FYNNEI. This CDR3 is 15 amino acids long. This clonotype was seen many times.

The specimen comprised peripheral blood mononuclear cells (PBMCs), sampled at new diagnosis, from a patient treated with antithyroid drugs. The TCR sequence derives from a female donor with Graves disease. This sequence joins TRBV2 and TRBJ1-1, with D unclear. In DNA form, the CDR3 reads TGTGCCAGCAGTGAATCGTGGGAGTTGAGGACTGAAGCTTTCTTT. Its translation is CASSESWELRTEAFF.